This T cell receptor beta chain was identified in a study of T cells after yellow fever vaccination. This clonotype was seen more than once but under ten times. Each CDR3 protein is one row after TCRdb ran MiXCR on the 5' RACE reads. The table lists hundreds of thousands of distinct CDR3 sequences, 17% of them singletons, with around 15% in the top ten. V gave up 3 bases and J gave up 15 bases, with 18 bases separating them. This CDR3 has 12 residues. Germline CDR1 DFQATT, CDR2 SNEGSKA (reference sequence). The receptor's source is a man aged 18 to 29 who received the YFV17D yellow fever vaccine. This chain connects TRBV20-1 to TRBJ2-1; a possible D gene is TRBD2 (5 bases). The specimen was PBMCs, collected 5 days after the first yellow fever vaccination. The CDR3 region is CSASPTLAMWFF. The CDR3 DNA follows: TGCAGTGCTAGTCCTACGTTAGCGATGTGGTTCTTC.